The 14 T cell receptor beta chains below come from one sample, sequenced in a study of molecular identifiers for immune sequencing clone quantification. In TCRdb, the PCR reads were re-called with MiXCR into one record per CDR3 protein. The profile shows over 600,000 distinct CDR3 sequences, approximately 20% of them singletons. The material sequenced was naive CD8+ T cells from blood, with Jurkat cell RNA spiked in. Subset noted: FACS-sorted CD8+CD4-CCR7+CD45RA+ naive T cells. These receptors were obtained from a human donor in good health. Some libraries in this study had Jurkat cell RNA spiked in.

This clonotype showed up many times. The chain combines TRBV29-1 with TRBJ1-1, with D possibly being TRBD1 (5 bases). The CDR3 length is 14 residues. V lost 0 bases and J lost 1, with 9 bases in between. CDR1 SQVTM and CDR2 ANQGSEA come from the germline V gene. CDR3 sequence: CSVEEEGENTEAFF. The CDR3 DNA follows: TGCAGCGTTGAAGAGGAAGGGGAGAACACTGAAGCTTTCTTT.

This clonotype has a count of ten or more. J is TRBJ1-5 and V is TRBV4-1; possibly TRBD1 for D (6 bases). Trimming removed 1 base at V and 8 bases at J, with 18 bases between. CDR1 and CDR2 from the germline V gene are MGHRA and YSYEKL. The CDR3 is made up of 16 amino acids. CDR3 region: CASSQAAGQFEEPQHF. CDR3 DNA sequence: TGCGCCAGCAGCCAAGCTGCAGGACAGTTTGAGGAGCCCCAGCATTTT.

This clonotype has at least ten counts. The chain carries TRBV7-2 and TRBJ2-7; a weak D match, TRBD2 (7 bases). The V end was cut by 7 bases, the J end by 4 bases, with 20 bases between. This CDR3 has 15 amino acids. The germline CDR1 and CDR2 sequences are SGHTA and FQGNSA. The CDR3 nucleotides are TGTGCCAGCACTCAAGGGGGGGGGAGGCGGTACGAGCAGTACTTC. Its protein product is CASTQGGGRRYEQYF.

This clonotype has a count of ten or more. The chain carries TRBV10-3 and TRBJ1-2; TRBD1 is a possible D gene (5 bases). Trimming cost V 11 bases and J 3 bases, with 13 bases left between them. Germline CDR1 reads ENHRY; CDR2 reads SYGVKD. This CDR3 comprises 12 residues. CDR3 loop: CAVRGEDYGYTF. For the CDR3, the DNA is TGTGCCGTACGGGGGGAGGACTATGGCTACACCTTC.

On this clonotype itself: This likely comes from a read error, as the CDR3 has no conserved phenylalanine or tryptophan at its end. The V call is TRBV7-9, the J call TRBJ1-2; D perhaps matches TRBD1 (5 bases). This CDR3 comprises 13 residues. CDR1 SEHNR and CDR2 FQNEAQ come from the germline V gene (reference sequence). V was shortened by 6 bases and J by 2 bases, with 10 bases between the two germline ends. The CDR3 nucleotides read TGTGCCAGCAGTACTACAGGCAACTATGGCTACACCATC. This gives the protein CASSTTGNYGYTI.

Only a few counts were recorded for this clonotype. J is TRBJ2-3 and V is TRBV6-4, with TRBD2 as a possible D gene (5 bases). This CDR3 contains 16 residues. Germline V gene lookup returns CDR1 MRHNA and CDR2 SNTAGT. The V end was cut by 2 bases, the J end by 3 bases, with 15 bases between. CDR3 residues: CASSDAFGVATDTQYF. The CDR3, as DNA: TGTGCCAGCAGTGACGCGTTTGGGGTAGCGACAGATACGCAGTATTTT.

The rearrangement links TRBV11-2 to TRBJ2-1, with D maybe TRBD1 (6 bases). This CDR3 comprises 17 residues. V lost 1 base and J 1 base, leaving 14 bases between the germline ends. Germline CDR1 and CDR2: SGHAT and FQNNGV. The CDR3 spells CASSLGRTVTSYNEQFF. For the CDR3, the DNA is TGTGCCAGCAGCTTAGGGAGGACAGTCACGTCCTACAATGAGCAGTTCTTC.

Many counts were recorded for this clonotype. The V and J genes are TRBV6-4 and TRBJ1-1, with D unresolved. The germline V gene encodes CDR1 MRHNA and CDR2 SNTAGT. V dropped 4 bases and J dropped 3 bases, with 9 bases sitting between them. The CDR3 covers 13 residues. The CDR3 DNA sequence: TGTGCCAGCAGTGTACGTCCGGACACTGAAGCTTTCTTT. This encodes CASSVRPDTEAFF.

This clonotype was seen ten or more times. V gene TRBV27 combines with J gene TRBJ1-1; no clear D. The CDR3 has 13 residues. V lost 3 bases and J lost 3, with 8 bases in between. Germline V gene data show CDR1 as MNHEY and CDR2 as SMNVEV (reference sequence). This CDR3 reads CASSLFSDTEAFF. DNA for the CDR3: TGTGCCAGCAGTTTGTTTTCGGACACTGAAGCTTTCTTT.

The chain employs TRBV14 and TRBJ2-7, with D unclear. Germline CDR1 reads SGHDN; CDR2 reads FVKESK. Trimming shortened V by 5 bases and J by 10 bases, and 18 bases separated the two germline ends. This CDR3 is 13 amino acids long. For the CDR3, the DNA is TGTGCCAGCAGCACTCGACCACCCACGCTCCAGTACTTC. Amino acid sequence: CASSTRPPTLQYF.

The gene calls are TRBV27 and TRBJ2-7; D ambiguous. The germline V gene encodes CDR1 MNHEY and CDR2 SMNVEV (reference sequence). With 2 bases removed from V and 4 bases from J, the gap between germline ends came to 9 bases. The CDR3 is made up of 13 amino acids. The CDR3 sequence: CASSLAYRYEQYF. CDR3 coding DNA: TGTGCCAGCAGTTTAGCGTACAGATACGAGCAGTACTTC.

This clonotype was found many times. The gene calls are TRBV13 and TRBJ2-7; a possible D gene is TRBD1 (5 bases). Germline V gene sequence: CDR1 PRHDT, CDR2 FYEKMQ (reference sequence). This CDR3 contains 14 residues. V was cut by 5 bases and J by 1 base, with 12 bases left in between. The CDR3 DNA reads as TGTGCCAGCAGCCAGGGTATTCGGTCCTACGAGCAGTACTTC. As protein: CASSQGIRSYEQYF.

As regards this clonotype: This could be a read error, since a much larger clone is one nucleotide away. The chain couples TRBV4-3 to TRBJ2-7, with a tentative D call TRBD1 (5 bases). The CDR3 consists of 14 residues. Trimming took 4 bases from V and 5 from J, leaving 15 bases between them. Germline V gives CDR1 LGHNA, CDR2 YSLEER. This CDR3 reads CASSPATATHEQYF. In DNA form, the CDR3 reads TGCGCCAGCAGCCCGGCGACAGCTACCCACGAGCAGTACTTC.

This clonotype was recorded many times. The chain employs TRBV4-3 and TRBJ2-1; 12 bases fit TRBD2. Germline loops: CDR1 LGHNA, CDR2 YSLEER. CDR3 length: 15 residues. V shed 4 bases and J 6 bases; nucleotides not matched to a gene: 4. The CDR3 loop is CASSPGTSGSNEQFF. The CDR3 coding sequence is TGCGCCAGCAGCCCCGGGACTAGCGGGTCCAATGAGCAGTTCTTC.